This T cell receptor beta chain was obtained from a study of regulatory T cells in long-lasting Graves disease. Across the study: In persistent Graves' disease, antithyroid drugs had been taken for over 5 years and TSH receptor antibodies stayed positive. Study results and limitations: TCR diversity in persistent Graves' patients was below that of newly diagnosed ones.

A word on this clonotype: No antigen is known for it.

The time point: persistent/refractory GD, antithyroid drugs over 5 years with positive TRAb. Extracted PBMC RNA gave rise to the TCR library. Trimming shortened V by 7 bases and J by 8 bases, and 11 bases separated the two germline ends. In germline, CDR1 is MNHNS, CDR2 SASEGT. The CDR3 contains 12 residues. Arm-PCR of CDR3 regions and iRepertoire HTBI primers were the basis on which TCR beta libraries were built. TCRdb reprocessed the multiplex PCR reads with MiXCR, giving one entry per CDR3 protein. This sample yields some 420,000 distinct CDR3 sequences, of which 22% are seen a single time; less than 15% belongs to the top ten.

The receptor was derived from a female donor with Graves disease. The V and J genes are TRBV6-1 and TRBJ1-4; possibly TRBD1 for D (6 bases). Sequenced here: peripheral blood mononuclear cells (PBMCs), sampled when the disease was refractory, from a patient treated with antithyroid drugs. The CDR3 DNA reads as TGTGCCAGCACCGGAGGGGGAGAAAAACTGTTTTTT. It specifies CASTGGGEKLFF.